A selection of T cell receptor beta chains follows, all from one sample in a study of shared clonotypes between healthy human individuals. Profiled with immunoSEQ multiplex PCR; TCRdb holds only in-frame clones, not every one. Of more than 450,000 clones listed, around 74% are singletons. Input material: PBMCs. These receptors all stem from a woman between 35 and 50 years old in good health. Some clones in this sample may be carry-over from other donors' samples. CDR3s include the opening cysteine and the closing phenylalanine or tryptophan. Fields, in order: J gene, V gene, CDR3 length, D gene, CDR3 protein, CDR3 DNA. D genes are given only for firm matches.

TRBJ1-3 TRBV6-1 14 . CASSERDTGNTIYF TGTGCCAGCAGTGAGCGGGACACTGGAAACACCATATATTTT
TRBJ2-1 TRBV30 14 . CAWSVRHSYNEQFF TGTGCCTGGAGTGTTCGACACTCCTACAATGAGCAGTTCTTC
TRBJ1-2 TRBV30 15 TRBD1 CAWSVPRQGAYGYTF TGTGCCTGGAGTGTACCTAGACAGGGAGCCTATGGCTACACCTTC
TRBJ2-1 TRBV5-6 15 TRBD2 CASSFGSHGGREQFF TGTGCCAGCAGCTTTGGATCCCACGGGGGGAGGGAGCAGTTCTTC
TRBJ2-7 TRBV15 13 TRBD2 CATRGLGLGEQYF TGTGCCACCCGAGGACTAGGCTTGGGCGAGCAGTACTTC
TRBJ1-1 TRBV2 14 . CASSAQGMNTEAFF TGTGCCAGCAGTGCACAGGGAATGAACACTGAAGCTTTCTTT
TRBJ2-1 TRBV2 13 . CASSARGYNEQFF TGTGCCAGCAGTGCGAGAGGCTACAATGAGCAGTTCTTC
TRBJ2-3 TRBV7-6 17 TRBD2 CASSLTHTSGRWDTQYF TGTGCCAGCAGCTTGACCCACACTAGCGGGAGGTGGGATACGCAGTATTTT
TRBJ2-1 TRBV11-3 15 TRBD1 CASSPRQGDYNEQFF TGTGCCAGCAGCCCAAGACAGGGGGACTACAATGAGCAGTTCTTC
TRBJ1-2 TRBV28 11 TRBD1 CASSAGGGYTF TGTGCCAGCAGTGCAGGGGGCGGCTACACCTTC